A selection of T cell receptor beta chains follows, all from one sample in a study of post-analysis software for immune sequencing data. One entry per CDR3 protein, called by TCRdb with MiXCR from the PCR reads. The table records fewer than 850,000 distinct CDR3 sequences, roughly 29% of them present only once. Sequenced: blood. The receptor source for this set is a girl aged 5-17 years with multiple sclerosis. CDR3s include the opening cysteine and the closing phenylalanine or tryptophan. The D gene is left open where the match is weak. A row's size may be missing; if present it is once, few, many or a size class.

D | size | length | J | V | DNA | CDR3
- | few | 16 | TRBJ2-1 | TRBV20-1 | TGCAGTGCCCTAACCCCGTCGGAGAACTCCTACAATGAGCAGTTCTTC | CSALTPSENSYNEQFF
TRBD1 | - | 13 | TRBJ2-7 | TRBV27 | TGTGCCAGCAGTTTCGGGACAGGGGTAGAGCAGTACTTC | CASSFGTGVEQYF
- | - | 15 | TRBJ2-5 | TRBV24-1 | TGTGCCACCAGTGATTTAATAGACTCTCAAGAGACCCAGTACTTC | CATSDLIDSQETQYF
- | - | 15 | TRBJ1-2 | TRBV29-1 | TGCAGCGTTGCCCAAACGGGACGCCCGTCCTATGGCTACACCTTC | CSVAQTGRPSYGYTF
TRBD1 | few | 18 | TRBJ2-5 | TRBV5-5 | TGTGCCAGCCTCCGGACAGGGGAGGTTAGCGGGCTGATGGAGACCCAGTACTTC | CASLRTGEVSGLMETQYF
- | - | 15 | TRBJ2-7 | TRBV24-1 | TGTGCCACCAGTCCTCGGTGGGGCGGGATGGGGGAGCAGTACTTC | CATSPRWGGMGEQYF
- | - | 14 | TRBJ2-7 | TRBV7-2 | TGTGCCAGCAGCTTAGAACCAGGAAACTACGAGCAGTGCTTC | CASSLEPGNYEQCF
- | - | 11 | TRBJ1-6 | TRBV20-1 | TGCAGTGCTCTGGGGGATTCACCCCTCCACTTT | CSALGDSPLHF
- | - | 15 | TRBJ2-5 | TRBV12-3/TRBV12-4 | TGTGCCAGCAGTCCCTCACAGGGCCCCCAAGAGACCCAGTACTTC | CASSPSQGPQETQYF
- | - | 15 | TRBJ2-1 | TRBV9 | TGTGCCAGCAGCGTATCCGGTGTCAAGCGGGATGAGCAGTTCTTC | CASSVSGVKRDEQFF
TRBD2 | - | 11 | TRBJ2-3 | TRBV20-1 | TGCAGTGCTAATCCTCGGACTAGGGGGTATTTT | CSANPRTRGYF
- | - | 15 | TRBJ2-3 | TRBV4-3 | TGCGCCAGCAGCCAAGAACGGGTGGCTTTAGATACGCAGTATTTT | CASSQERVALDTQYF
- | - | 12 | TRBJ1-1 | TRBV6-1 | TGTGCCAGCAGTGAGTGGGGGAATGAAGCTTTCTTT | CASSEWGNEAFF
- | - | 16 | TRBJ2-2 | TRBV5-1 | TGCGCCAGCAGCCACCAGGGCGGCAGGGGCACCGGAGAGCTGTTTTTT | CASSHQGGRGTGELFF
- | - | 15 | TRBJ2-5 | TRBV7-2 | TGTGCCAGCAGCTCTCAGAGTGGGCTACAAGAGACCCAGTACTTC | CASSSQSGLQETQYF
- | few | 13 | TRBJ2-3 | TRBV12-3/TRBV12-4 | TGTGCCAGCAGTTTTCCCTGGGGCGGGTCCGTGTATTTT | CASSFPWGGSVYF
TRBD1 | few | 16 | TRBJ2-7 | TRBV4-2 | TGTGCCAGCAGCCAAGAATTGGGGACAGGGGGCTACGAGCAGTACTTC | CASSQELGTGGYEQYF
- | few | 15 | TRBJ1-4 | TRBV9 | TGTGCCAGCAGCGTAGCTATGACAACTAATGAAAAACTGTTTTTT | CASSVAMTTNEKLFF
- | few | 10 | TRBJ1-4 | TRBV29-1 | TGCAGCGTTACGGATGGAAAACTGTTTTTT | CSVTDGKLFF
TRBD1 | few | 15 | TRBJ2-2 | TRBV29-1 | TGCAGCGTTGCCTTGACAGGGTTCGAAGGCGGGGAGCTGTTTTTT | CSVALTGFEGGELFF
TRBD1 | few | 17 | TRBJ2-6 | TRBV12-3/TRBV12-4 | TGTGCCAGCACCCCGGACAGGTCCCTCTCTGGGGCCAACGTCCTGACTTTC | CASTPDRSLSGANVLTF
- | - | 12 | TRBJ2-5 | TRBV6-1 | TGTGCCAGCAGTGAAAGGGGGGAGACCCAGTACTTC | CASSERGETQYF
TRBD2 | - | 13 | TRBJ2-5 | TRBV6-2/TRBV6-3 | TGTGCCAGCGGAAGACTAGCGCAAGAGACCCAGTACTTC | CASGRLAQETQYF
TRBD1 | few | 15 | TRBJ2-1 | TRBV11-2 | TGTGCCAGCAGCCGCGAGCCCGGGACAGGGGGCCCGCAGTTCTTC | CASSREPGTGGPQFF
TRBD2 | - | 15 | TRBJ2-4 | TRBV12-3/TRBV12-4 | TGTGCCAGCAGTTCCCCGGAGAGCGGGAGTGACATTCGGTACTTC | CASSSPESGSDIRYF
TRBD2 | - | 15 | TRBJ2-7 | TRBV6-1 | TGTGCCAGCAGTGCCCTAGCGGGTGACGCCTACGAGCAGTACTTC | CASSALAGDAYEQYF
TRBD1 | - | 16 | TRBJ2-5 | TRBV7-9 | TGTGCCAGCACCGCTCCGGGACAGGGTCATCAAGAGACCCAGTACTTC | CASTAPGQGHQETQYF
- | - | 17 | TRBJ2-1 | TRBV5-1 | TGCGCCAGCAGAGGCGGGAGCGGGGACAGCTCCTACAATGAGCAGTTCTTC | CASRGGSGDSSYNEQFF